One T cell receptor (beta chain) is described in this entry. These data originate in a study of control samples from healthy donors and cancer patients. Only in-frame clones appear in the TCRdb table, and some are missing; sequencing was by immunoSEQ multiplex PCR. The sample has roughly 200,000 clones, over 85% seen once. Germline V gene sequence: CDR1 MNHNS, CDR2 SASEGT. This CDR3 contains 14 residues. With 3 bases removed from V and 3 bases from J, the gap between germline ends came to 8 bases. The gene calls are TRBV6-1 and TRBJ1-4; D might be TRBD1 (5 bases). Sequences were obtained from blood. This sequence was found in a young man in good health. CDR3 protein: CASSEGGSNEKLFF. The CDR3 coding sequence is TGTGCCAGCAGTGAGGGGGGGTCTAATGAAAAACTGTTTTTT.